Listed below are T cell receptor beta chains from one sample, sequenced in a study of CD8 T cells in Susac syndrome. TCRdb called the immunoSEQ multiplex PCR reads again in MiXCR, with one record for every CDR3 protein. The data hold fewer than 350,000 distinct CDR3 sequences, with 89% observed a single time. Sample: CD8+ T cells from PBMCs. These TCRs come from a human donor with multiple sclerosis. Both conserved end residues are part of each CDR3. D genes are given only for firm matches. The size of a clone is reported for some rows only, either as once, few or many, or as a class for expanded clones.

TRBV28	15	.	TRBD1	CASSFGTGAGQPQHF
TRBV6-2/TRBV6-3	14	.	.	CASSYSEGSYGYTF
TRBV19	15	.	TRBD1	CASSFGQGARTEAFF
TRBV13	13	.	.	CAYGLENTGELFF
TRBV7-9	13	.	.	CASSLGGRDEQYF
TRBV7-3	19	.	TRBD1	CASSPRDGTGYHSNQPQHF
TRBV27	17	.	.	CASSLASDRIHLYEQYF
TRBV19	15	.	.	CASSIMTDSNQPQHF
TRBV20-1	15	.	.	CSARSGGDVYNEQFF
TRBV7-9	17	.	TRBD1	CASSTPRGTGGEETQYF
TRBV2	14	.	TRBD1	CARTGDSGANVLTF
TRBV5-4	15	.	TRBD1	CAGQAAGGPYNEQFF
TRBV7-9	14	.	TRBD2	CASSWTSNYETQYF
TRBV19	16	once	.	CASSNGQRAMNTEAFF
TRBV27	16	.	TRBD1	CASSPRQGAGGGELFF
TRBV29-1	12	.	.	CSVENLPYEQYF
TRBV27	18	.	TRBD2	CASILPRTSGGDGNEQFF
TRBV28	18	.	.	CASSYPRVARAPTYEQYF
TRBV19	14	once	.	CASSIDPQGTEAFF
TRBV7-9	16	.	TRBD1	CASSTLTGADQDTQYF
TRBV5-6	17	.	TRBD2	CASRPPLRRTSEETQCF
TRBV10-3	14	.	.	CAISGGETYNEQFF
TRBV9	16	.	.	CASSPAAGGLNTEAFF
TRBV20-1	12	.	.	CSARQVADEQFF